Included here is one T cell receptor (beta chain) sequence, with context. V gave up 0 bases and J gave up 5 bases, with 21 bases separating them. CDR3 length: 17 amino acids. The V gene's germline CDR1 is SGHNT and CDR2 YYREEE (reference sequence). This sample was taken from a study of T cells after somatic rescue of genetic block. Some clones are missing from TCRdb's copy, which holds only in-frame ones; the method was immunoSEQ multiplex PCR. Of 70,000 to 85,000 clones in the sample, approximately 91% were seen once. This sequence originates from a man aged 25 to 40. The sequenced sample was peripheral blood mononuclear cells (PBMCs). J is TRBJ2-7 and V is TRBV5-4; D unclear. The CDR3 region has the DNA TGTGCCAGCAGCTTGGGGAAAATACCAAACCTCGGTCACGAGCAGTACTTC. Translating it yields CASSLGKIPNLGHEQYF.